One sample yielded the 12 T cell receptor beta chains listed below, sequenced in a study of shared clonotypes between healthy human individuals. Method: immunoSEQ multiplex PCR; TCRdb's copy keeps in-frame clones and lacks some. The sample has more than 2 million clones, approximately 96% seen once; the top ten hold more than 0.1%. Sequencing was done on a sample of naive CD4+ T cells sorted from blood. Subset denoted: CD45RA+ positively selected. The receptors here all came from a man aged 18 to 30 in good health.

The count of this clone is one. The junction departs from the called germline gene at one end, perhaps through a read error. The V call is TRBV7-7, the J call TRBJ2-3; 12 bases line up with TRBD1. The V gene's germline CDR1 is SSHAT and CDR2 FNYEAQ (reference sequence). This CDR3 contains 18 residues. The CDR3, as DNA: TGTGCTAGCAGCTTAACGCCACCGGGACAGGGGGCGCGGGATACGCAGTATTTT. Its protein product is CASSLTPPGQGARDTQYF.

V and J are TRBV6-1 and TRBJ1-5; D ambiguous. The V and J ends lost 6 bases and 3 bases respectively, with 12 bases between them. This CDR3 is built from 14 residues. Germline CDR1 and CDR2: MNHNS and SASEGT. The CDR3: CASRLDGTNQPQHF. The CDR3 DNA follows: TGTGCCAGCAGGCTCGACGGAACCAATCAGCCCCAGCATTTT.

This chain joins TRBV9 and TRBJ2-5; D is perhaps TRBD1 (6 bases). V dropped 6 bases and J dropped 0 bases, with 15 bases sitting between them. CDR1 SGDLS and CDR2 YYNGEE come from the germline V gene. This CDR3 comprises 15 residues. The CDR3 sequence: CASTYSGTHQETQYF. The CDR3 DNA reads TGTGCCAGCACCTATTCCGGGACACACCAAGAGACCCAGTACTTC.

The chain combines TRBV12-5 with TRBJ2-5; D perhaps matches TRBD2 (6 bases). Trimming took off 0 bases at V and 2 bases at J, with 16 bases between the two ends. CDR3 size: 17 residues. Germline-derived CDR1 and CDR2 are LGHNT and FRNRAP. CDR3 region: CASGLVVSGQPQETQYF. In nucleotides, the CDR3 is TGTGCTAGTGGTTTGGTAGTCAGCGGGCAACCGCAAGAGACCCAGTACTTC.

This clone was seen a single time. This chain links TRBV10-2 with TRBJ2-7; 10 bases match TRBD2. Trimming cost V 0 bases and J 7 bases; bases outside gene matches: 6. This CDR3 comprises 15 residues. Germline loops: CDR1 WSHSY, CDR2 SAAADI. The CDR3 nucleotides read TGCGCCAGCAGTGAGTCGGTAGCGGGAGGTGGAGAGCAGTACTTC. Protein: CASSESVAGGGEQYF.

The chain couples TRBV27 to TRBJ2-4; 10 positions match TRBD1. The V gene end was trimmed by 5 bases and the J gene end by 7 bases; junction bases not matched to a gene: 8. This CDR3 region has 15 residues. Germline loops: CDR1 MNHEY, CDR2 SMNVEV (reference sequence). The CDR3 sequence: CASSVTGTGANIQYF. In DNA form, the CDR3 reads TGTGCCAGCAGTGTCACCGGGACAGGGGCGAACATTCAGTACTTC.

This chain joins TRBV18 and TRBJ1-3, with TRBD1 matching 8 bases. The CDR3 sequence is 15 residues long. V shed 3 bases, J shed 4 bases, and the junction held 5 bases outside the gene matches. Germline V gene data show CDR1 as KGHSH and CDR2 as LQKENI. The CDR3, as DNA: TGTGCCAGCTCACCGTGGACAGGGACGGGAAACACCATATATTTT. This sequence encodes CASSPWTGTGNTIYF.

The rearrangement links TRBV30 to TRBJ1-5; no definite D call. The length of the CDR3 is 13 residues. V gave up 3 bases and J gave up 4 bases, with 10 bases separating them. The germline V gene has CDR1 GTSNPN and CDR2 SVGIG (reference sequence). The CDR3 loop reads CAWSDKNNQPQHF. Here the CDR3 DNA reads TGTGCCTGGAGCGATAAAAATAATCAGCCCCAGCATTTT.

The chain couples TRBV6-5 to TRBJ2-5; the D is unclear. The V gene lost 6 bases and the J gene lost 3 bases, with 2 bases spanning the gap. The CDR3 extends over 10 amino acids. CDR1 and CDR2 from the germline V gene are MNHEY and SVGAGI. CDR3 nucleotides: TGTGCCAGCAGGAAAGAGACCCAGTACTTC. Encoded protein: CASRKETQYF.

This chain links TRBV7-2 with TRBJ2-3; 7 bases are shared with TRBD1. The CDR3 length is 16 residues. With 4 bases clipped from V and 3 bases from J, the junction kept 10 bases outside the gene matches. CDR1 is SGHTA and CDR2 is FQGNSA in the germline V gene. CDR3 residues: CASSSGGGQMTDTQYF. The DNA of the CDR3 is TGTGCCAGCAGCTCCGGTGGGGGACAGATGACAGATACGCAGTATTTT.

The table lists this clone with a few counts. V and J are TRBV2 and TRBJ1-3; D unresolved. The CDR3 extends over 12 amino acids. CDR1 is SNHLY, CDR2 FYNNEI, per germline. V was cut by 2 bases and J by 9 bases, with 8 bases left in between. CDR3 residues: CASSESGGTIYF. For the CDR3, the DNA is TGTGCCAGCAGTGAAAGCGGCGGCACCATATATTTT.

The chain links TRBV30 to TRBJ2-1; a weak D match, TRBD2 (7 bases). The CDR3 spans 14 residues. Per the germline V gene, CDR1 is GTSNPN and CDR2 is SVGIG (reference sequence). Trimming took off 1 base at V and 2 bases at J, with 9 bases between the two ends. CDR3 DNA: TGTGCCTGGAGTGAGGGGGGGCCCTACAATGAGCAGTTCTTC. This translates into CAWSEGGPYNEQFF.